Only a few counts were recorded for the clone carrying this TCR beta chain. Its specificity is not known. The V gene's germline CDR1 is LGHDT and CDR2 YNNKEL (reference sequence). V was clipped by 0 bases and J by 3 bases; unmatched bases: 6. CDR3 size: 16 residues. Synthesis of TCR cDNA relied on 5'RACE template switching, which attached a universal primer site and UMIs. In TCRdb, the 5' RACE reads were re-called with MiXCR into one record per CDR3 protein. The sample has some 110,000 distinct CDR3 sequences, roughly 8.9% seen once. These data belong to a study of T cells after yellow fever vaccination. Overall study results and limits: A secondary response was less intense yet reached its peak sooner, at day 5 versus 15. Subsequent to the booster, the majority of primary-vaccination clones reappeared (around 96% CD4, more than 70% CD8).

Here the sequenced sample was CD8+ T cells sorted from PBMCs, taken 45 days after the yellow fever booster vaccination. The rearrangement joins TRBV3-1 to TRBJ2-3; TRBD2 aligns across 7 bases. The TCR sequence derives from a man aged 25 to 40 who received the YFV17D yellow fever vaccine. CDR3 nucleotides: TGTGCCAGCAGCCAAGATCCCAGCGGGATAACAGATACGCAGTATTTT. As protein: CASSQDPSGITDTQYF.